This passage covers 5 T cell receptor beta chains from one sample sequenced in a study of molecular identifiers for immune sequencing clone quantification. TCRdb re-analysed the PCR reads in MiXCR, keeping a single row per CDR3 protein. This sample carries about 640,000 distinct CDR3 sequences, 15% to 20% of them seen once, and the ten largest clones take 0.85%. Specimen: naive CD8+ T cells from blood, with Jurkat cell RNA spiked in. The subset: FACS-sorted CD8+CD4-CCR7+CD45RA+ naive T cells. The receptors stem from a human donor in good health. Some libraries in this study had Jurkat cell RNA spiked in.

The chain joins TRBV27 to TRBJ2-1; 10 bases fit TRBD2. Per germline, CDR1 MNHEY and CDR2 SMNVEV (reference sequence). With V trimmed by 0 bases and J by 4 bases, 9 bases remained unmatched. This CDR3 comprises 18 residues. CDR3 amino acids: CASSLSEPGLAIYNEQFF. The CDR3 DNA reads TGTGCCAGCAGTTTATCGGAGCCGGGACTAGCGATATACAATGAGCAGTTCTTC.

The V gene is TRBV4-3, the J gene TRBJ1-5; D is perhaps TRBD1 (6 bases). This CDR3 comprises 15 residues. Per germline, CDR1 LGHNA and CDR2 YSLEER. Trimming took off 0 bases at V and 7 bases at J, with 13 bases between the two ends. The CDR3 is CASSQDLGGKQPQHF. The DNA of the CDR3 is TGCGCCAGCAGCCAAGATTTAGGGGGAAAACAGCCCCAGCATTTT.

Many counts were recorded for this clonotype. V gene TRBV24-1 combines with J gene TRBJ1-5; 10 bases agree with TRBD1. This CDR3 comprises 15 residues. The trim removed 3 bases at V and 2 bases at J, leaving 0 bases unmatched. Germline lookup yields CDR1 KGHDR and CDR2 SFDVKD. The CDR3 DNA reads TGTGCCACCAGTGATGGGACAGGGGGCAATCAGCCCCAGCATTTT. This codes for CATSDGTGGNQPQHF.

In its sample, this clonotype was seen many times. The gene calls are TRBV20-1 and TRBJ2-1; 12 bases map to TRBD2. The germline gives CDR1 DFQATT, CDR2 SNEGSKA (reference sequence). The CDR3 has 17 amino acids. The V segment lost 1 base and the J segment 4 bases; nucleotides outside the gene matches: 8. The CDR3 here is CSARGLAGVPLYNEQFF. CDR3 coding DNA: TGCAGTGCTAGAGGACTAGCGGGAGTTCCCCTTTACAATGAGCAGTTCTTC.

This clonotype was found a few times. This chain uses TRBV9 with TRBJ2-1; no definite D call. The germline CDR1 and CDR2 sequences are SGDLS and YYNGEE. Deletions cut 0 bases from V and 1 base from J, with 8 bases between. The CDR3 has 15 residues. The CDR3 is CASSVGTASYNEQFF. The DNA of the CDR3 is TGTGCCAGCAGCGTAGGGACCGCGTCCTACAATGAGCAGTTCTTC.